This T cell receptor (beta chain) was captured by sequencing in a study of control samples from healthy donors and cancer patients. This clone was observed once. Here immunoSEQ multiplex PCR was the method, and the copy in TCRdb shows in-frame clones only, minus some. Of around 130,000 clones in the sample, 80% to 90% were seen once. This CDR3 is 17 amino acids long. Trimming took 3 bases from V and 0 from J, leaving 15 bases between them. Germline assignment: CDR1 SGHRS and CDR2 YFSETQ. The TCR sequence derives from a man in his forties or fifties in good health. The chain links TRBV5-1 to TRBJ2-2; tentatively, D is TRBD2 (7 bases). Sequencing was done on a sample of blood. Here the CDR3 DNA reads TGCGCCAGCAGCTCCGCAATCGGGGGGCCGAACACCGGGGAGCTGTTTTTT. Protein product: CASSSAIGGPNTGELFF.